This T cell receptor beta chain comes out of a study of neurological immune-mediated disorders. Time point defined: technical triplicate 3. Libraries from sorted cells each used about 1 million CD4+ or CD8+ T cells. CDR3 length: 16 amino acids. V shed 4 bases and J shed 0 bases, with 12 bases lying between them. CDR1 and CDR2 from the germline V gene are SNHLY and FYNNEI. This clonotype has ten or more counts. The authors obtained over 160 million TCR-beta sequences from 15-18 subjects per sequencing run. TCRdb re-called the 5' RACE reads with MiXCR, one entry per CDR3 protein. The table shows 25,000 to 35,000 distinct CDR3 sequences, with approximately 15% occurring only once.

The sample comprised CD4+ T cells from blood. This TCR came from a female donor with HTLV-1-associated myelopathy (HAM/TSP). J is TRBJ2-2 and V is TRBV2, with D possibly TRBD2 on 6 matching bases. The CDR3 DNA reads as TGTGCCAGCAGTGTGGAGGGGCCGGCGAACACCGGGGAGCTGTTTTTT. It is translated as CASSVEGPANTGELFF.